This TCR beta chain is drawn from a study of T-cell memory formation after mild COVID-19. Findings and caveats of the study: Pre-infection memory showed some responding clones, and this suggested that cross-reactive memory joined.

For this clonotype: What it binds is unknown.

Germline CDR1 MNHEY, CDR2 SMNVEV (reference sequence). The germline V and J ends were trimmed by 10 bases and 4 bases, with 17 bases remaining between them. The length of the CDR3 is 14 residues. TCRdb fed the 5' RACE reads into MiXCR, producing one record per CDR3 protein. The data show around 310,000 distinct CDR3 sequences, about 13% seen once. Sequencing was carried out using PBMCs or a T cell subset sorted from them (not recorded which). This sequence was found in a man in his late teens or twenties who had mild COVID-19 (a few samples of this study predate the infection). Cell type and time point are not known. V usage is TRBV27 and J usage is TRBJ1-5; tentatively, D is TRBD1 (5 bases). CDR3 in amino acids: CAIGAGLGNQPQHF. The CDR3 DNA reads as TGTGCCATCGGGGCCGGATTGGGAAATCAGCCCCAGCATTTT.